The 12 T cell receptor beta chains reported below all come from one sample, sequenced in a study of blood T cell repertoires in COVID-19. Measured with immunoSEQ multiplex PCR; TCRdb has only the in-frame clones, and not every one. This repertoire shows a few hundred thousand clones, approximately 82% found once; its top ten account for roughly 1.1%. What was sequenced was peripheral blood. The receptors here all came from a woman between 45 and 60 years old with acute or convalescent COVID-19.

J is TRBJ2-5 and V is TRBV11-2; D remains unclear. Germline V gene sequence: CDR1 SGHAT, CDR2 FQNNGV. CDR3 length: 13 residues. V lost 2 bases to trimming and J lost 5 bases, with 9 bases between them. DNA for the CDR3: TGTGCCAGCAGCTTACCAGTGTTGGAGACCCAGTACTTC. This translates into CASSLPVLETQYF.

The chain employs TRBV24-1 and TRBJ2-1; 8 positions agree with TRBD2. The CDR3 contains 13 residues. V shed 5 bases and J 9 bases; nucleotides not matched to a gene: 5. CDR1 KGHDR and CDR2 SFDVKD come from the germline V gene. CDR3 region: CATSAGTRAEQFF. The CDR3 nucleotides are TGTGCCACCAGTGCCGGGACTAGGGCTGAGCAGTTCTTC.

This chain uses TRBV2 with TRBJ1-2; 7 nucleotides line up with TRBD1. The CDR3 spans 16 residues. CDR1 is SNHLY, CDR2 FYNNEI, per germline. V gave up 6 bases and J gave up 2 bases; unmatched junction bases: 12. CDR3 sequence (DNA): TGTGCCAGCAGGAGGGGGCACGACAGGCTGAACTATGGCTACACCTTC. It translates to CASRRGHDRLNYGYTF.

This chain links TRBV5-1 with TRBJ1-4, with D tentatively TRBD1 (6 bases). V lost 4 bases and J lost 5, with 18 bases in between. The CDR3 covers 16 residues. Germline V gives CDR1 SGHRS, CDR2 YFSETQ. This CDR3 is CASSPESGGSNEKLFF. CDR3 bases: TGCGCCAGCAGCCCGGAGTCTGGGGGCTCCAATGAAAAACTGTTTTTT.

The chain employs TRBV5-6 and TRBJ1-4, with TRBD1 identical over 8 bases. Trimming removed 2 bases from V and 8 bases from J; junction bases left unmatched: 11. Germline CDR1 SGHDT, CDR2 YYEEEE. This CDR3 is built from 16 residues. The CDR3 coding sequence is TGTGCCAGCAGCTTAAGAGCGTGGACAGGGACCGAAAAACTGTTTTTT. Protein sequence: CASSLRAWTGTEKLFF.

About this clone: Other DNA sequences within the sample encode an identical CDR3. V is TRBV25-1 and J is TRBJ1-1; D unclear. Germline-derived CDR1 and CDR2 are MGHDK and SYGVNS. The CDR3 has 14 residues. Trimming stripped 2 bases from V and 0 bases from J, with 7 bases between. This chain's CDR3 is CASSEGGMNTEAFF. The CDR3 DNA reads as TGTGCCAGCAGTGAAGGAGGAATGAACACTGAAGCTTTCTTT. The full variable domain, rest sourced from reference TRBV25-1 and TRBJ1-1, is EADIYQTPRYLVIGTGKKITLECSQTMGHDKMYWYQQDPGMELHLIHYSYGVNSTEKGDLSSESTVSRIRTEHFPLTLESARPSHTSQYLCASSEGGMNTEAFFGQGTRLTVV.

V usage is TRBV29-1 and J usage is TRBJ2-1, with 11 bases lining up with TRBD2. V lost 3 bases to trimming and J lost 9 bases; unmatched junction nucleotides: 1. In germline, CDR1 is SQVTM, CDR2 ANQGSEA. The CDR3 contains 12 residues. The CDR3 DNA sequence: TGCAGCGTTGATCTAGCGGGAGGTGAGCAGTTCTTC. Its translation is CSVDLAGGEQFF.

The V call is TRBV19, the J call TRBJ1-1; unclear D gene. Trimming left V 6 bases short and J 0 bases short, with 14 bases between. Per the germline V gene, CDR1 is LNHDA and CDR2 is SQIVND (reference sequence). There are 15 residues in the CDR3. The DNA for the CDR3 is TGTGCCAGTAGGCCTGATCGGGGATTGAACACTGAAGCTTTCTTT. This sequence encodes CASRPDRGLNTEAFF.

The chain employs TRBV15 and TRBJ1-4; possible D gene TRBD1, 5 bases. This CDR3 region has 15 residues. Trimming removed 0 bases from V and 1 base from J, with 6 bases in between. Germline values: CDR1 LNHNV, CDR2 YYDKDF (reference sequence). Written as DNA, the CDR3 is TGTGCCACCAGCAGAGAGGGGCGAACTAATGAAAAACTGTTTTTT. It specifies CATSREGRTNEKLFF. Using reference TRBV15 and TRBJ1-4 for the parts outside the CDR3, the full variable domain is DAMVIQNPRYQVTQFGKPVTLSCSQTLNHNVMYWYQQKSSQAPKLLFHYYDKDFNNEADTPDNFQSRRPNTSFCFLDIRSPGLGDTAMYLCATSREGRTNEKLFFGSGTQLSVL.

The rearrangement uses TRBV27 and TRBJ1-5, with a tentative D call TRBD1 (6 bases). The V gene's germline CDR1 is MNHEY and CDR2 SMNVEV (reference sequence). V was pared by 4 bases and J by 7 bases, with 14 bases between. CDR3 length: 14 amino acids. The DNA of the CDR3 is TGTGCCAGCAGTTCCCATCAGGGGTTCCAGCCCCAGCATTTT. The encoded protein is CASSSHQGFQPQHF.

The chain uses TRBV18 and TRBJ1-1, with 9 bases aligning to TRBD1. This CDR3 spans 14 amino acids. After removal of 6 bases from V and 1 base from J, the junction contained 3 bases not matched to a gene. Germline V lookup: CDR1 KGHSH, CDR2 LQKENI. DNA of the CDR3: TGTGCCAGCTCCCGACAGGGGGGGAACACTGAAGCTTTCTTT. Its translation is CASSRQGGNTEAFF.

The V gene is TRBV29-1, the J gene TRBJ1-1; 7 nucleotides match TRBD1. The CDR3 is 12 amino acids. The V gene end was trimmed by 7 bases and the J gene end by 1 base; junction bases not matched to a gene: 3. Germline assignment: CDR1 SQVTM and CDR2 ANQGSEA. In nucleotides, the CDR3 is TGCAGCGGAAGACAGGGGAACACTGAAGCTTTCTTT. Protein: CSGRQGNTEAFF. The variable domain in full, with the rest retrieved from reference TRBV29-1 and TRBJ1-1, is SAVISQKPSRDICQRGTSLTIQCQVDSQVTMMFWYRQQPGQSLTLIATANQGSEATYESGFVIDKFPISRPNLTFSTLTVSNMSPEDSSIYLCSGRQGNTEAFFGQGTRLTVV.